The clone carrying this T cell receptor (beta chain) was seen a handful of times. Primed by a sample-barcoded 5' primer and a J-beta primer mix, a second PCR proceeded for about 6 to 12 cycles. TCRdb reprocessed the 5' RACE reads with MiXCR, giving one entry per CDR3 protein. The sample includes roughly 1,800,000 distinct CDR3 sequences, roughly 50% of them seen just once. This entry is derived from a study of blood T cells in healthy people across ages. This CDR3 has 13 amino acids. Germline CDR1 is KGHSY and CDR2 is FQNENV. V was pared by 2 bases and J by 9 bases, with 6 bases of the junction left unmatched.

The sequence derives from a woman in her 40s in good health. The chain recombines TRBV16 with TRBJ2-7, with TRBD1 matching over 8 bases. The specimen was blood. The CDR3 sequence is CASSQMDREGQYF. The CDR3 DNA follows: TGTGCCAGCAGCCAAATGGACAGGGAAGGGCAGTACTTC.